This T cell receptor (beta chain) was captured by sequencing in a study of cytomegalovirus exposure and HLA in healthy donors. Study summary: The Caucasian-associated ancestry cluster held around 81% of under 450 genotyped donors.

PCR involved 60 Vbeta and 13 Jbeta primers. Assay: immunoSEQ multiplex PCR; the TCRdb copy retains only in-frame clones and omits some. The sample comprises some 120,000 clones, roughly 9% of which are singletons, and 6% to 7.5% rests with the top ten. Study results and limitations: Whilst most TCR sequences proved rare, a subset of public TCRs occurred across many donors.

Trimming removed 6 bases from V and 8 bases from J; junction bases left unmatched: 5. Germline V lookup: CDR1 MDHEN, CDR2 SYDVKM. The CDR3 totals 13 residues. Concerning this clone itself: Its antigen remains unknown.

This sequence joins TRBV28 and TRBJ1-4, with 8 positions matching TRBD1. Sequencing was done on a sample of PBMCs. This sequence originates from a woman aged 40 to 55 in good health and CMV-seropositive. Here the CDR3 DNA reads TGTGCCAGCAGCACAGGGGGTGGGGAAAAACTGTTTTTT. It specifies CASSTGGGEKLFF. Drawing the rest from reference TRBV28 and TRBJ1-4, the complete variable domain is DVKVTQSSRYLVKRTGEKVFLECVQDMDHENMFWYRQDPGLGLRLIYFSYDVKMKEKGDIPEGYSVSREKKERFSLILESASTNQTSMYLCASSTGGGEKLFFGSGTQLSVL.